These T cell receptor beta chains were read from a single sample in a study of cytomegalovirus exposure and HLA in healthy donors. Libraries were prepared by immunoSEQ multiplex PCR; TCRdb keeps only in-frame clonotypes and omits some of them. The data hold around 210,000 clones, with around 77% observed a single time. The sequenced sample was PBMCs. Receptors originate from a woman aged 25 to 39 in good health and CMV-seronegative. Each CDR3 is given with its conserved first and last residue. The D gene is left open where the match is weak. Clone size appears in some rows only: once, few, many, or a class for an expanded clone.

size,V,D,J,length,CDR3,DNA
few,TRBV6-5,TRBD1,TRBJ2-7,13,CASSYLDRDEQYF,TGTGCCAGCAGTTACTTAGACAGGGACGAGCAGTACTTC
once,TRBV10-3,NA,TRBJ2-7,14,CAISPRALADEQYF,TGTGCCATCAGTCCCCGCGCATTGGCGGACGAGCAGTACTTC
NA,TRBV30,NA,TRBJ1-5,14,CAWSVPGGYQPQHF,TGTGCCTGGAGTGTACCCGGGGGGTATCAGCCCCAGCATTTT
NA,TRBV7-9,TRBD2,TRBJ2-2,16,CASSPLAGQNTGELFF,TGTGCCAGCAGCCCATTAGCGGGACAGAACACCGGGGAGCTGTTTTTT
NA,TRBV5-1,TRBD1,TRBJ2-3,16,CASSSAGGSGTDTQYF,TGCGCCAGCAGCTCCGCAGGGGGCTCCGGGACAGATACGCAGTATTTT
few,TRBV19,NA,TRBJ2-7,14,CASSRQRRSYEQYF,TGTGCCAGTAGTCGTCAGCGCCGCTCCTACGAGCAGTACTTC
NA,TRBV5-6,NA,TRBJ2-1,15,CASSLMQGGYNEQFF,TGTGCCAGCAGCTTGATGCAGGGAGGCTACAATGAGCAGTTCTTC
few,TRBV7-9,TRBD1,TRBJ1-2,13,CASSDSTGYGYTF,TGTGCCAGCAGCGACTCGACAGGGTATGGCTACACCTTC
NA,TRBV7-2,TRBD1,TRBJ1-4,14,CASSPKTGEEKLFF,TGTGCCAGCAGCCCGAAGACAGGGGAAGAAAAACTGTTTTTT
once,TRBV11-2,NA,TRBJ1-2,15,CASSLALGGNYGYTF,TGTGCCAGCAGCTTAGCCCTCGGAGGGAACTATGGCTACACCTTC
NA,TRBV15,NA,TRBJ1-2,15,CATSRDRASDYGYTF,TGTGCCACCAGCAGAGATCGCGCATCTGACTATGGCTACACCTTC
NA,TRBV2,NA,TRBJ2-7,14,CASSADRSSYEQYF,TGTGCCAGCAGTGCTGACAGAAGCTCCTACGAGCAGTACTTC
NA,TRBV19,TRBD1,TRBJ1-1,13,CASRGTGRTEAFF,TGTGCCAGTAGAGGGACAGGGCGGACTGAAGCTTTCTTT
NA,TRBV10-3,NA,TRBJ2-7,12,CAISATVFEQYF,TGTGCCATCAGTGCCACGGTCTTTGAGCAGTACTTC
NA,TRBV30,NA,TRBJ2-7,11,CARRLGQGWYF,TGTGCCCGGAGGTTAGGCCAGGGTTGGTACTTC
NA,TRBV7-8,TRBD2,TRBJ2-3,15,CASRRLAGARDTQYF,TGTGCCAGCAGGAGACTAGCGGGGGCTCGTGATACGCAGTATTTT
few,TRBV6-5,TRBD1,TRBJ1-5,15,CASRQGAKSNQPQHF,TGTGCCAGCAGACAGGGGGCAAAGAGCAATCAGCCCCAGCATTTT
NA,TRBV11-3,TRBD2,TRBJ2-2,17,CASSWWGGRGNTGELFF,TGTGCCAGCAGCTGGTGGGGGGGGAGAGGAAACACCGGGGAGCTGTTTTTT
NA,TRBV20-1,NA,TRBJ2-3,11,CSSGDTDTQYF,TGCAGTTCGGGGGACACAGATACGCAGTATTTT
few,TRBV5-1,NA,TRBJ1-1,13,CASSFGGAPEAFF,TGCGCCAGCAGCTTTGGGGGGGCGCCTGAAGCTTTCTTT
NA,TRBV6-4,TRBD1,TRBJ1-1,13,CASSRDRGTEAFF,TGTGCCAGCAGTCGGGACAGGGGCACTGAAGCTTTCTTT
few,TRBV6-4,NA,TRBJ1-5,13,CASSENYNQPQHF,TGTGCCAGCAGTGAGAACTACAATCAGCCCCAGCATTTT
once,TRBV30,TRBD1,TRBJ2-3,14,CAGATGFSTDTQYF,TGTGCCGGCGCGACAGGGTTTAGCACAGATACGCAGTATTTT
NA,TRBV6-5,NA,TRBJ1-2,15,CASSYRGFPLYGYTF,TGTGCCAGCAGTTACAGGGGGTTTCCTCTCTATGGCTACACCTTC
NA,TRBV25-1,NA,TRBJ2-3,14,CASSAPSSTDTQYF,TGTGCCAGCAGTGCTCCGAGTAGCACAGATACGCAGTATTTT
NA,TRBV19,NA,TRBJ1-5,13,CASKGQFNQPQHF,TGTGCCAGTAAAGGACAGTTCAATCAGCCCCAGCATTTT
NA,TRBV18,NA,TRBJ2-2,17,CASSPPLGRADTGELFF,TGTGCCAGCTCACCACCGCTAGGCAGGGCGGACACCGGGGAGCTGTTTTTT
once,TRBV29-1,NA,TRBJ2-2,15,CSVELVGANTGELFF,TGCAGCGTTGAGCTGGTCGGAGCGAACACCGGGGAGCTGTTTTTT
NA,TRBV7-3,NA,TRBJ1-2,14,CASSLFALDYGYTF,TGTGCCAGCAGCTTATTCGCGCTGGACTATGGCTACACCTTC
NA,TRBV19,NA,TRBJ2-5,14,CASSPTGTGETQYF,TGTGCCAGTAGCCCGACAGGTACAGGAGAGACCCAGTACTTC
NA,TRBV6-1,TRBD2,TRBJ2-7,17,CASSVRGESGSGYEQYF,TGTGCCAGCAGTGTGCGGGGTGAGAGCGGGAGTGGTTACGAGCAGTACTTC
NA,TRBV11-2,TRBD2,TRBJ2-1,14,CASSLILGRDEQFF,TGTGCCAGCAGCCTCATACTCGGGAGGGATGAGCAGTTCTTC
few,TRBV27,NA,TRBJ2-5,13,CASSFWGGETQYF,TGTGCCAGCAGTTTCTGGGGAGGTGAGACCCAGTACTTC
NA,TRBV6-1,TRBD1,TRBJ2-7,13,CASHRDSSYEQYF,TGTGCCAGCCACCGGGACAGCTCCTACGAGCAGTACTTC
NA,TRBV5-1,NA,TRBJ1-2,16,CASSLGGSSVGYGYTF,TGCGCCAGCAGCTTGGGGGGCTCATCCGTGGGCTATGGCTACACCTTC
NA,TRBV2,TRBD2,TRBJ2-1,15,CASRKLAGGSDEQFF,TGTGCCAGCAGGAAACTAGCGGGAGGGTCGGATGAGCAGTTCTTC
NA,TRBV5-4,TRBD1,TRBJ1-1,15,CASSSQGGPNTEAFF,TGTGCCAGCAGCTCCCAGGGGGGACCGAACACTGAAGCTTTCTTT
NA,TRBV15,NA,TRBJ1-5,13,CATSREEGQPQHF,TGTGCCACCAGCAGAGAGGAGGGACAGCCCCAGCATTTT
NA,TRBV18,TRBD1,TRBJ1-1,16,CASSNGQGMFGTEAFF,TGTGCCAGCTCAAACGGACAGGGGATGTTTGGGACTGAAGCTTTCTTT
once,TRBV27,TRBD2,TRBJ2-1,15,CASTLLAGGYYEQFF,TGTGCCAGCACCTTACTAGCGGGAGGGTATTATGAGCAGTTCTTC
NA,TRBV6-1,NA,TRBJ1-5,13,CASGIRVNQPQHF,TGTGCCAGCGGAATCAGGGTCAATCAGCCCCAGCATTTT
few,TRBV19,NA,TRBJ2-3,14,CASRPFQGTDTQYF,TGTGCCAGCCGTCCTTTCCAGGGCACAGATACGCAGTATTTT
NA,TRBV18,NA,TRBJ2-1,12,CASSPARNEQFF,TGTGCCAGCTCACCCGCGAGAAATGAGCAGTTCTTC
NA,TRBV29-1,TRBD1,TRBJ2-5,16,CSVEDLQGQLQETQYF,TGCAGCGTTGAAGATCTTCAGGGACAGCTCCAAGAGACCCAGTACTTC